This is a list of T cell receptor beta chains from one sample in a study of blood T cell repertoires in COVID-19. Only in-frame clones appear in the TCRdb table, and some are missing; sequencing was by immunoSEQ multiplex PCR. The data show about 75,000 clones, under 80% seen once. Sample: peripheral blood. The source of these receptors is a human donor with acute or convalescent COVID-19. The donor label of this sample is uncertain. The CDR3 runs from the conserved cysteine through the conserved F or W. A D gene is named only where the DNA matches it firmly. A clone size is listed for some rows: how often the clone was seen (once, few, many), or a class if it is expanded.

d_gene: TRBD1; v_gene: TRBV4-3; j_gene: TRBJ2-7; abundance: .; CDR3nt: TGCGCCAGCAGCCAAGAAAACAGGGGGTCCTACGAGCAGTACTTC; CDR3aa: CASSQENRGSYEQYF
d_gene: .; v_gene: TRBV7-2; j_gene: TRBJ1-5; abundance: .; CDR3nt: TGTGCCAGCAGCTCGCAGAGGAATCAGCCCCAGCATTTT; CDR3aa: CASSSQRNQPQHF
d_gene: TRBD1; v_gene: TRBV6-5; j_gene: TRBJ1-1; abundance: .; CDR3nt: TGTGCCAGCAGTTCCCGGACAGGGGATGCTTTCTTT; CDR3aa: CASSSRTGDAFF
d_gene: .; v_gene: TRBV18; j_gene: TRBJ1-3; abundance: few; CDR3nt: TGTGCCAGCTCACCCGAACAGGGCTCTGGAAACACCATATATTTT; CDR3aa: CASSPEQGSGNTIYF
d_gene: .; v_gene: TRBV19; j_gene: TRBJ1-5; abundance: .; CDR3nt: TGTGCCAGTAGTATAGTAGGAGGACGTTCCCATGGGCAGCCCCAGCATTTT; CDR3aa: CASSIVGGRSHGQPQHF
d_gene: .; v_gene: TRBV19; j_gene: TRBJ2-7; abundance: few; CDR3nt: TGTGCCAGTAGCCTCGAGCGGGTTGCCTACGAGCAGTACTTC; CDR3aa: CASSLERVAYEQYF
d_gene: .; v_gene: TRBV4-1; j_gene: TRBJ2-1; abundance: once; CDR3nt: TGCGCCAGCAGCCAAGGGGGGGATAGTGAGCAGTTCTTC; CDR3aa: CASSQGGDSEQFF
d_gene: TRBD2; v_gene: TRBV30; j_gene: TRBJ2-1; abundance: .; CDR3nt: TGTGCCTGGGGGGGACTAGCGGGAGTGGGTGGTGAGCAGTTCTTC; CDR3aa: CAWGGLAGVGGEQFF
d_gene: .; v_gene: TRBV12-1; j_gene: TRBJ2-5; abundance: .; CDR3nt: TGTGCCAGCAGCTTTGCGCGAGCGGGAGGGCCGGAGGAGACCCAGTACTTC; CDR3aa: CASSFARAGGPEETQYF
d_gene: .; v_gene: TRBV6-1; j_gene: TRBJ2-3; abundance: .; CDR3nt: TGTGCCAGCAGTGACGTAGATACGCAGTATTTT; CDR3aa: CASSDVDTQYF
d_gene: .; v_gene: TRBV5-6; j_gene: TRBJ2-7; abundance: .; CDR3nt: TGTGCCAGCAGCTCTGACTCTAAGTACGAGCAGTACTTC; CDR3aa: CASSSDSKYEQYF
d_gene: TRBD1; v_gene: TRBV19; j_gene: TRBJ1-1; abundance: few; CDR3nt: TGTGCCAGTCGGGACAGGGGGATCACTGAAGCTTTCTTT; CDR3aa: CASRDRGITEAFF
d_gene: .; v_gene: TRBV30; j_gene: TRBJ2-3; abundance: once; CDR3nt: TGTGCCTGGAGTGAACTAGGTAGCACAGATACGCAGTATTTT; CDR3aa: CAWSELGSTDTQYF
d_gene: .; v_gene: TRBV6-5; j_gene: TRBJ1-2; abundance: .; CDR3nt: TGTGCCAGCAGTTCCTTGGGGGGTGGGGACTATGGCTACACCTTC; CDR3aa: CASSSLGGGDYGYTF
d_gene: TRBD2; v_gene: TRBV7-2; j_gene: TRBJ2-3; abundance: .; CDR3nt: TGTGCCAGCAGCTTAGGATTGGCGGGAGGAGCAGATACGCAGTATTTT; CDR3aa: CASSLGLAGGADTQYF
d_gene: .; v_gene: TRBV9; j_gene: TRBJ1-4; abundance: .; CDR3nt: TGTGCCAGCAGCGCAGTCTCGGGGGGACTGTTTTTT; CDR3aa: CASSAVSGGLFF